The source of this TCR beta chain is a study of blood T cell repertoires in COVID-19. The overall study: Samples representing acute and convalescent COVID-19 were sourced from the United States, Italy and Spain. T cells, B-cell-depleted T cells, or PBMCs provided the cDNA or gDNA that served as material.

The authors' processing: Cell counts per sample came from amplifying reference gene primers. Some clones are missing from TCRdb's copy, which holds only in-frame ones; the method was immunoSEQ multiplex PCR. V, J and clone size are those of that table, while D and trimming were read from the DNA. This table has more than 200,000 clones, 80% appearing once. Germline lookup yields CDR1 MNHEY and CDR2 SVGEGT. The V gene lost 4 bases and the J gene lost 0 bases, with 7 bases spanning the gap. The CDR3 length is 13 residues. What was sequenced was PBMCs or T cells enriched from blood (not recorded which). The receptor was isolated from a man aged 25 to 40 with acute COVID-19. V gene TRBV6-2 or TRBV6-3 combines with J gene TRBJ2-7, with D hard to call. The CDR3 sequence is CASSSVNSYEQYF. The CDR3 DNA reads as TGTGCCAGCAGTTCAGTGAACTCCTACGAGCAGTACTTC.